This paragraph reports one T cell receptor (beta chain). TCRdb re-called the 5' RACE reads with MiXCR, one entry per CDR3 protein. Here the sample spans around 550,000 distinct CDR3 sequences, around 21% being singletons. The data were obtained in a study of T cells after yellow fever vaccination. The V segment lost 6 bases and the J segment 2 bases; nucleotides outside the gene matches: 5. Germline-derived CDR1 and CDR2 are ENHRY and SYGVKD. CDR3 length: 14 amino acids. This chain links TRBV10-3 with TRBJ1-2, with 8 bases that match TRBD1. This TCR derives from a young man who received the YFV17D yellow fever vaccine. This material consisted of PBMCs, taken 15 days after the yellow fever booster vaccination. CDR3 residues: CAIRLTGDNYGYTF. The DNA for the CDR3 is TGTGCCATCAGATTGACAGGGGACAACTATGGCTACACCTTC.